A single T cell receptor beta chain is shown here with its context. This sample was included in a study of blood T cell repertoires in COVID-19. On the study more broadly: Samples came from the United States, Italy and Spain, spanning acute and convalescent COVID-19. T cells, B-cell-depleted T cells, or PBMCs provided the cDNA or gDNA that served as material.

Measured with immunoSEQ multiplex PCR; TCRdb has only the in-frame clones, and not every one. The repertoire consists of around 260,000 clones, with about four fifths occurring once and the leading ten covering 8.5% to 9.5%. CDR3 length: 15 amino acids. Germline CDR1 reads GTSNPN; CDR2 reads SVGIG (reference sequence). Trimming left V 1 base short and J 7 bases short, with 17 bases between. Sequencing was done on a sample of peripheral blood. V is TRBV30 and J is TRBJ1-5; D may be TRBD1 (6 bases). The sequence was collected from a woman between 50 and 59 years old who had recovered from COVID-19. Here the CDR3 reads CAWSGFGGAGQPQHF. For the CDR3, the DNA is TGTGCCTGGAGTGGGTTTGGGGGCGCAGGGCAGCCCCAGCATTTT.